The next 30 T cell receptor beta chains were all read from a single sample in a study of cytomegalovirus exposure and HLA in healthy donors. The PCR made use of 60 Vbeta and 13 Jbeta primers. Data came from immunoSEQ multiplex PCR; TCRdb stores just in-frame clones and leaves some out. This table holds 100,000 to 120,000 clones, around 77% found once. Sequencing input: PBMCs. Every receptor here comes from a woman aged 25 to 39 in good health and CMV-seropositive.

The rearrangement links TRBV2 to TRBJ2-7; D uncertain. V lost 0 bases and J lost 3, with 12 bases in between. Germline CDR1 SNHLY, CDR2 FYNNEI. The CDR3 runs to 15 residues. The CDR3 region has the DNA TGTGCCAGCAGTGAAGCGCGTCTAGTTTACTACGAGCAGTACTTC. Translation: CASSEARLVYYEQYF.

This clone is a singleton in its sample. The chain combines TRBV30 with TRBJ1-3; a weak D match, TRBD1 (5 bases). This CDR3 is built from 14 residues. Between the trimmed V and J ends, which lost 4 bases and 2 bases, there was a span of 12 bases. Germline CDR1 reads GTSNPN; CDR2 reads SVGIG (reference sequence). The CDR3 region has the DNA TGTGCCTGGAAGGGGTTAGGCGCTGGAAACACCATATATTTT. Translated: CAWKGLGAGNTIYF.

V usage is TRBV4-2 and J usage is TRBJ2-1, with 11 nucleotides matching TRBD2. Germline V CDR1 and CDR2: LGHNA, YNFKEQ. The CDR3 is 15 amino acids. The J segment lost 10 bases and the V segment lost 0 bases, leaving 5 bases of the junction unmatched. DNA for the CDR3: TGTGCCAGCAGCCAAGATGCTAGCGGGGGGTTAGAGCAGTTCTTC. It yields the protein CASSQDASGGLEQFF.

Worth noting for this clone: Relative to the germline gene, one junction end is altered; a read error may explain this. The genes are TRBV7-9 and TRBJ1-1; D remains unclear. CDR1 and CDR2 from the germline V gene are SEHNR and FQNEAQ (reference sequence). This CDR3 region has 12 residues. The CDR3 region is CSSSLATEEAFF. CDR3 bases: TGTTCCAGCAGCTTAGCTACAGAAGAAGCTTTCTTT.

The J gene is TRBJ1-1, the V gene TRBV18, with D possibly TRBD1 on 6 matching bases. The germline V and J ends were trimmed by 4 bases and 8 bases, with 14 bases remaining between them. The germline gives CDR1 KGHSH, CDR2 LQKENI. CDR3 length: 13 residues. This chain's CDR3 is CASSLIGQQEAFF. CDR3 coding DNA: TGTGCCAGCTCACTTATAGGACAGCAAGAAGCTTTCTTT. Variable domain in full (rest from reference TRBV18 and TRBJ1-1): NAGVMQNPRHLVRRRGQEARLRCSPMKGHSHVYWYRQLPEEGLKFMVYLQKENIIDESGMPKERFSAEFPKEGPSILRIQQVVRGDSAAYFCASSLIGQQEAFFGQGTRLTVV.

The chain couples TRBV12-5 to TRBJ1-1, with D perhaps matching TRBD1 (5 bases). This CDR3 is built from 15 residues. The ends were cut back, 6 bases at V and 4 bases at J, with 18 bases in the middle. Germline V gene lookup returns CDR1 LGHNT and CDR2 FRNRAP. CDR3 residues: CASGPGGTWPTEAFF. The CDR3 DNA is TGTGCTAGTGGCCCGGGGGGGACGTGGCCCACTGAAGCTTTCTTT.

The chain uses TRBV30 and TRBJ1-1; D remains unclear. Trimming shortened V by 3 bases and J by 5 bases, and 19 bases separated the two germline ends. Per germline, CDR1 GTSNPN and CDR2 SVGIG (reference sequence). The CDR3 has 15 amino acids. The CDR3 loop is CAWSPPTKVWTEAFF. In DNA, the CDR3 is TGTGCCTGGAGCCCACCGACTAAAGTGTGGACTGAAGCTTTCTTT.

The V call is TRBV9, the J call TRBJ2-7, with D tentatively TRBD2 (6 bases). This CDR3 contains 15 residues. The germline V gene has CDR1 SGDLS and CDR2 YYNGEE. V lost 0 bases and J lost 2, with 12 bases in between. The CDR3 DNA follows: TGTGCCAGCAGCGTAGCAGTGGGGGGTACCTACGAGCAGTACTTC. Protein product: CASSVAVGGTYEQYF.

The chain carries TRBV4-1 and TRBJ1-1; D remains ambiguous. Germline V gives CDR1 MGHRA, CDR2 YSYEKL. V lost 1 base and J 1 base, leaving 7 bases between the germline ends. The CDR3 is 14 residues long. The CDR3 nucleotides read TGCGCCAGCAGCCAAGTAATTCGGAACACTGAAGCTTTCTTT. Protein sequence: CASSQVIRNTEAFF.

V usage is TRBV11-3 and J usage is TRBJ1-1; D remains ambiguous. Germline-derived CDR1 and CDR2 are SGHNT and YENEEA. The V end lost 5 bases, the J end lost 0 bases, and 10 bases lay between the germline ends. CDR3 length: 14 residues. DNA for the CDR3: TGTGCCAGCAGCCCTGACGGGGTGAACACTGAAGCTTTCTTT. Encoded protein: CASSPDGVNTEAFF.

This chain joins TRBV6-5 and TRBJ2-3; TRBD1 is a possible D gene (6 bases). The CDR3 extends over 16 amino acids. The V end lost 2 bases, the J end lost 6 bases, and 18 bases lay between the germline ends. Germline V gene data show CDR1 as MNHEY and CDR2 as SVGAGI. CDR3 nucleotide sequence: TGTGCCAGCAGTTACGGTCCAGGGGATGACGGCGATACGCAGTATTTT. It specifies CASSYGPGDDGDTQYF.

The chain combines TRBV13 with TRBJ1-5; D remains ambiguous. The V gene's germline CDR1 is PRHDT and CDR2 FYEKMQ (reference sequence). V shed 0 bases and J shed 5 bases, with 11 bases lying between them. The CDR3 spans 15 residues. For the CDR3, the DNA is TGTGCCAGCAGCTTAGGCCGCGGCACCCATCAGCCCCAGCATTTT. Its protein product is CASSLGRGTHQPQHF.

V and J are TRBV6-4 and TRBJ2-1; no definite D call. Trimming pared 2 bases from V and 0 bases from J, leaving 11 bases between. The CDR3 length is 16 residues. Germline-derived CDR1 and CDR2 are MRHNA and SNTAGT. The CDR3 region has the DNA TGTGCCAGCAGTGACCTAGACTGGTGCTCCTACAATGAGCAGTTCTTC. Amino acids: CASSDLDWCSYNEQFF.

The rearrangement links TRBV7-2 to TRBJ2-7, with a tentative D call TRBD2 (5 bases). Germline assignment: CDR1 SGHTA and CDR2 FQGNSA. CDR3 size: 12 residues. The ends were cut back, 4 bases at V and 6 bases at J, with 10 bases in the middle. The CDR3 nucleotides read TGTGCCAGCAGCTCGAGCAGCGGCGAGCAGTACTTC. Translating it yields CASSSSSGEQYF.

The chain employs TRBV15 and TRBJ1-6; no reliable D call. This CDR3 is 16 amino acids long. V gave up 0 bases and J gave up 0 bases, with 6 bases separating them. Germline loops: CDR1 LNHNV, CDR2 YYDKDF (reference sequence). The CDR3 coding sequence is TGTGCCACCAGCAGAGATCGCAGCTCCTATAATTCACCCCTCCACTTT. It codes for CATSRDRSSYNSPLHF.

V gene TRBV5-1 combines with J gene TRBJ2-4; 7 bases agree with TRBD1. The length of the CDR3 is 18 residues. The trim removed 4 bases at V and 0 bases at J, leaving 13 bases unmatched. CDR1 and CDR2 (germline): SGHRS, YFSETQ. CDR3 in DNA: TGCGCCAGCAGCAACTCTACAGGGGCCTGGGGAGCCAAAAACATTCAGTACTTC. This gives the protein CASSNSTGAWGAKNIQYF.

The V call is TRBV7-2, the J call TRBJ1-2; D remains unclear. The CDR3 runs to 13 residues. The V gene's germline CDR1 is SGHTA and CDR2 FQGNSA. Trimming removed 5 bases from V and 12 bases from J, with 19 bases in between. CDR3 in DNA: TGTGCCAGCAGCCAACGGCGGGCAGCTTCCAACACCTTC. It specifies CASSQRRAASNTF. Based on the CDR3 plus reference TRBV7-2 and TRBJ1-2, the full variable domain is GAGVSQSPSNKVTEKGKDVELRCDPISGHTALYWYRQSLGQGLEFLIYFQGNSAPDKSGLPSDRFSAERTGGSVSTLTIQRTQQEDSAVYLCASSQRRAASNTFGSGTRLTVV.

The CDR3 region has the DNA TGTGCCAGCAGCTTAGCGATACAGGCGAACTATGGCTACACCTTC. Amino acid sequence: CASSLAIQANYGYTF. The chain has TRBV7-9 and TRBJ1-2, with D possibly TRBD1 on 5 matching bases. There are 15 residues in the CDR3. Per the germline V gene, CDR1 is SEHNR and CDR2 is FQNEAQ (reference sequence). Trimming left V 0 bases short and J 2 bases short, with 10 bases between.

The chain combines TRBV5-8 with TRBJ1-2; D remains unclear. CDR3 size: 12 residues. The germline V gene has CDR1 SGHTS and CDR2 YDEGEE. Deletions cut 2 bases from V and 2 bases from J, with 4 bases between. The CDR3 protein is CASSFGNYGYTF. DNA for the CDR3: TGTGCCAGCAGCTTCGGGAACTATGGCTACACCTTC. Full variable domain (rest looked up from reference TRBV5-8 and TRBJ1-2): EAGVTQSPTHLIKTRGQQATLRCSPISGHTSVYWYQQALGLGLQFLLWYDEGEERNRGNFPPRFSGRQFPNYSSELNVNALELEDSALYLCASSFGNYGYTFGSGTRLTVV.

The table lists this clone with a few counts. V is TRBV7-9 and J is TRBJ1-1; TRBD1 might be the D (5 bases). This CDR3 contains 13 residues. CDR1 SEHNR and CDR2 FQNEAQ come from the germline V gene (reference sequence). With 5 bases removed from V and 5 bases from J, the gap between germline ends came to 12 bases. The CDR3 spells CASSTRVITEAFF. The CDR3, as DNA: TGTGCCAGCAGCACCAGGGTTATAACTGAAGCTTTCTTT.

This rearrangement joins TRBV2 to TRBJ1-1, with D possibly matching TRBD1 (5 bases). CDR1 and CDR2 (germline): SNHLY, FYNNEI. Trimming cost V 11 bases and J 3 bases, with 22 bases left between them. There are 15 residues in the CDR3. The CDR3 sequence is CAGRGLPNLDTEAFF. The CDR3 region has the DNA TGTGCCGGAAGGGGACTCCCCAACTTAGACACTGAAGCTTTCTTT.

The chain recombines TRBV19 with TRBJ2-5; 7 positions match TRBD1. CDR1 and CDR2 (germline): LNHDA, SQIVND (reference sequence). Trimming at V came to 8 bases and at J to 1 base, leaving 4 bases not matched to a gene. CDR3 size: 13 residues. The chain's CDR3 is CASSGTVQETQYF. In DNA form, the CDR3 reads TGTGCCAGTTCGGGGACAGTCCAAGAGACCCAGTACTTC.

V and J are TRBV21-1 and TRBJ2-5; TRBD1, as called in the table, went unchecked against the DNA. TRBV21-1 is termed a pseudogene. The CDR3 loop spans 15 amino acids. CDR3 in DNA: TGTGCCAGCAGCAAAGGCTCCCAGGGTCAGGAGACCCAGTACTTC. This sequence encodes CASSKGSQGQETQYF.

The V gene is TRBV6-6, the J gene TRBJ1-5; no clear D. This CDR3 region has 14 residues. V lost 3 bases and J lost 5, with 11 bases in between. Germline V lookup: CDR1 MNHNY, CDR2 SVGAGI (reference sequence). CDR3 bases: TGTGCCAGCAGTTATGGGCCATCCCATCAGCCCCAGCATTTT. It translates to CASSYGPSHQPQHF.

This CDR3 reads CSVDRETPYGYTF. As DNA, the CDR3 is TGCAGCGTTGATCGGGAGACCCCCTATGGCTACACCTTC. This sequence joins TRBV29-1 and TRBJ1-2; the D is unclear. The CDR3 loop spans 13 amino acids. Germline assignment: CDR1 SQVTM and CDR2 ANQGSEA. The V and J ends lost 3 bases and 4 bases respectively, with 12 bases between them.

This clone turned up a few times. The J gene is TRBJ2-1, the V gene TRBV9; D is ambiguous. Trimming took 1 base from V and 6 from J, leaving 5 bases between them. There are 12 residues in the CDR3. CDR1 is SGDLS, CDR2 YYNGEE, per germline. The CDR3 DNA reads TGTGCCAGCAGCGTAAACTCCAATGAGCAGTTCTTC. Residues: CASSVNSNEQFF.

The rearrangement joins TRBV14 to TRBJ2-7; 7 bases map to TRBD2. The junction had 8 bases not matched to a gene; V was cut back by 3 bases and J by 3 bases. This CDR3 region has 15 residues. Germline V lookup: CDR1 SGHDN, CDR2 FVKESK. The CDR3 is CASSHGVGGYYEQYF. As DNA, the CDR3 is TGTGCCAGCAGCCACGGAGTGGGGGGGTACTACGAGCAGTACTTC.

V usage is TRBV10-3 and J usage is TRBJ2-5, with TRBD2 matching 7 bases. J lost 4 bases, V lost 3 bases, and 29 bases had no gene match. The CDR3 is made up of 22 amino acids. Germline V lookup: CDR1 ENHRY, CDR2 SYGVKD. The CDR3 DNA sequence: TGTGCCATCAGTGAACTTGACGGAGGAGGGAGGGTTCAAACTGTAGAATCAGAGACCCAGTACTTC. It yields the protein CAISELDGGGRVQTVESETQYF.

The chain has TRBV11-3 and TRBJ2-7, with D possibly TRBD1 on 5 matching bases. In germline, CDR1 is SGHNT, CDR2 YENEEA. The CDR3 is 15 amino acids. Deletions cut 5 bases from V and 2 bases from J, with 16 bases between. The CDR3 coding sequence is TGTGCCAGCAGCCCGTTTAGCCCAGGGCCCTACGAGCAGTACTTC. Amino acid sequence: CASSPFSPGPYEQYF. Complete variable domain (other parts from reference TRBV11-3 and TRBJ2-7): EAGVVQSPRYKIIEKKQPVAFWCNPISGHNTLYWYLQNLGQGPELLIRYENEEAVDDSQLPKDRFSAERLKGVDSTLKIQPAELGDSAVYLCASSPFSPGPYEQYFGPGTRLTVT.

This rearrangement joins TRBV7-9 to TRBJ1-2, with D possibly being TRBD1 (6 bases). CDR1 is SEHNR, CDR2 FQNEAQ, per germline (reference sequence). Trimming took off 7 bases at V and 7 bases at J, with 13 bases between the two ends. This CDR3 spans 12 amino acids. CDR3 sequence: CASNTGYSGYTF. CDR3 nucleotides: TGTGCCAGCAACACAGGGTACAGTGGCTACACCTTC. The full variable domain, in which reference TRBV7-9 and TRBJ1-2 provide the parts outside the CDR3, is DTGVSQNPRHKITKRGQNVTFRCDPISEHNRLYWYRQTLGQGPEFLTYFQNEAQLEKSRLLSDRFSAERPKGSFSTLEIQRTEQGDSAMYLCASNTGYSGYTFGSGTRLTVV.